One sample yielded the 3 T cell receptor beta chains listed below, sequenced in a study of OX40 agonist ivuxolimab in advanced cancers. To prepare the library, the immunoSEQ multiplex PCR assay was applied. In TCRdb, the immuneACCESS table is reduced to in-frame sequences with V and J assigned. These tables do not hold every clone; where another copy was compared, an unresolved V gene accounts for under half, and the others remain unexplained. In all, the sample holds some 97,000 clones, and 91% of those were seen once. The ten most abundant clones make up under 0.65% of the sample. The material sequenced was CD4+ or CD8+ T cells sorted from blood, taken in a trial of the OX40 agonist ivuxolimab. Every receptor here comes from an adult with an advanced solid tumor such as melanoma, head and neck, liver or kidney cancer.

The chain links TRBV27 to TRBJ2-7, with a possible D match to TRBD1 (5 bases). The CDR3 contains 15 residues. Trimming left V 5 bases short and J 4 bases short, with 18 bases between. The germline V gene encodes CDR1 MNHEY and CDR2 SMNVEV (reference sequence). The CDR3 sequence: CASSTQGGAVYEQYF. The CDR3 DNA is TGTGCCAGCAGTACCCAAGGTGGGGCCGTATACGAGCAGTACTTC.

This rearrangement joins TRBV7-8 to TRBJ2-2; 15 nucleotides align to TRBD2. Looked up from germline, CDR1 is SGHVS and CDR2 is FQNEAQ. The CDR3 has 19 residues. Germline trimming cut 4 bases from V and 6 bases from J; bases unmatched to any gene: 12. The CDR3 is CASSSFLGLAGGPPGELFF. The CDR3 bases are TGTGCCAGCAGCTCCTTTCTCGGACTAGCGGGAGGGCCGCCCGGGGAGCTGTTTTTT.

This clone was detected only a few times. The V call is TRBV7-3, the J call TRBJ1-3; no reliable D call. From germline, CDR1 is SGHTA and CDR2 FQGTGA. This CDR3 has 15 residues. V lost 5 bases to trimming and J lost 0 bases, with 11 bases between them. The CDR3 DNA follows: TGTGCCAGCAGCGCAACAGCGACCTCTGGAAACACCATATATTTT. Its translation is CASSATATSGNTIYF.